This entry lists 7 T cell receptor beta chains sequenced from one sample in a study of OX40 agonist ivuxolimab in advanced cancers. The table came from immunoSEQ multiplex PCR; TCRdb's copy has only in-frame clones and leaves some out. The sample contains about 43,000 clones, 75% to 90% of which appear only once. This specimen consisted of CD4+ or CD8+ T cells sorted from blood, obtained in a trial of the OX40 agonist ivuxolimab. All receptors derive from an adult with an advanced solid tumor such as melanoma, head and neck, liver or kidney cancer.

This chain joins TRBV2 and TRBJ2-2; no clear D gene. Per germline, CDR1 SNHLY and CDR2 FYNNEI. This CDR3 region has 14 residues. Trimming shortened V by 6 bases and J by 4 bases, and 12 bases separated the two germline ends. The CDR3 sequence: CASRARASTGELFF. In DNA, the CDR3 is TGTGCCAGCAGAGCCCGGGCTTCCACCGGGGAGCTGTTTTTT.

CDR3: CATFTQGFSTDTQYF. In DNA form, the CDR3 reads TGTGCCACCTTTACTCAGGGGTTTAGCACAGATACGCAGTATTTT. This chain connects TRBV2 to TRBJ2-3; perhaps TRBD1 as D (6 bases). Germline CDR1 is SNHLY and CDR2 is FYNNEI. V lost 10 bases and J lost 0, with 17 bases in between. The CDR3 is 15 residues long.

This sequence joins TRBV28 and TRBJ2-1; the D is unclear. Trimming removed 4 bases at V and 2 bases at J, with 6 bases between. CDR3 length equals 13 residues. Germline V gene sequence: CDR1 MDHEN, CDR2 SYDVKM. DNA for the CDR3: TGTGCCAGCAGTTCGGGCCCCTACAATGAGCAGTTCTTC. It translates to CASSSGPYNEQFF.

The chain couples TRBV18 to TRBJ2-1, with D perhaps TRBD2 (6 bases). This CDR3 is 14 amino acids long. Germline V gene sequence: CDR1 KGHSH, CDR2 LQKENI. The V end lost 0 bases, the J end lost 5 bases, and 8 bases lay between the germline ends. CDR3 sequence: CASSPPVADNEQFF. The CDR3 DNA reads as TGTGCCAGCTCACCACCCGTAGCGGACAATGAGCAGTTCTTC.

This chain connects TRBV6-5 to TRBJ2-5; TRBD2 matches 9 bases. Germline V gene sequence: CDR1 MNHEY, CDR2 SVGAGI. Trimming removed 2 bases from V and 0 bases from J; junction bases left unmatched: 4. The CDR3 is made up of 16 amino acids. CDR3 sequence (DNA): TGTGCCAGCAGTTACGGTCCTAGCGGGGACCAAGAGACCCAGTACTTC. Translation gives CASSYGPSGDQETQYF.

The rearrangement uses TRBV11-2 and TRBJ2-2; D is undetermined. With 0 bases removed from V and 8 bases from J, the gap between germline ends came to 10 bases. The CDR3 runs 14 residues. Looked up from germline, CDR1 is SGHAT and CDR2 is FQNNGV. CDR3: CASSLDPPVGELFF. The DNA for the CDR3 is TGTGCCAGCAGCTTAGATCCGCCGGTTGGGGAGCTGTTTTTT.

The chain recombines TRBV6-5 with TRBJ1-2; a possible D gene is TRBD1 (5 bases). Trimming took 2 bases from V and 5 from J, leaving 12 bases between them. CDR1 and CDR2 (germline): MNHEY, SVGAGI. The CDR3 contains 14 residues. This chain's CDR3 is CASSYGATTYGYTF. DNA for the CDR3: TGTGCCAGCAGTTACGGGGCCACTACGTATGGCTACACCTTC.